A single sample is the source of the 18 T cell receptor beta chains below, sequenced in a study of T cell repertoires in cytomegalovirus infection. One entry per CDR3 protein results from TCRdb running MiXCR on the reads. The sample lists a few hundred thousand distinct CDR3 sequences, roughly an eighth occurring once. The sequenced sample consisted of PBMCs. Receptors were obtained from a human donor in good health (CMV status not recorded). Some clones in this sample may be carry-over from other donors' samples.

This clonotype showed up many times. This chain connects TRBV7-2 to TRBJ1-5; 9 bases align to TRBD1. The germline CDR1 and CDR2 sequences are SGHTA and FQGNSA. This CDR3 is built from 14 residues. The V and J ends lost 5 bases and 4 bases, in that order; junction bases with no gene match: 3. The CDR3 nucleotides read TGTGCCAGCAGCACAGGGGGCCGTAATCAGCCCCAGCATTTT. This sequence encodes CASSTGGRNQPQHF.

This chain joins TRBV12-3 or TRBV12-4 and TRBJ1-6; no clear D gene. The ends were cut back, 2 bases at V and 7 bases at J, with 9 bases in the middle. The CDR3 sequence is 14 residues long. The CDR3 region is CASSLMETNSPLHF. CDR3 coding DNA: TGTGCCAGCAGTTTAATGGAGACAAATTCACCCCTCCACTTT.

Notes on this clonotype: The junction departs from germline at one end; a sequencing error may be responsible. The V and J genes are TRBV20-1 and TRBJ2-7, with 14 bases fitting TRBD2. Looked up from germline, CDR1 is DFQATT and CDR2 is SNEGSKA (reference sequence). This CDR3 contains 16 residues. For the CDR3, the DNA is TGCAGTGCTGGGAGCCCGATACTGACTAGCGGGAGGGCCGTGGACTTC. Its translation is CSAGSPILTSGRAVDF.

This clonotype appeared a few times. V and J are TRBV19 and TRBJ2-1; possibly TRBD1 for D (6 bases). Trimming shortened V by 3 bases and J by 0 bases, and 12 bases separated the two germline ends. The CDR3 is 16 amino acids. Germline-derived CDR1 and CDR2 are LNHDA and SQIVND (reference sequence). The CDR3 DNA reads TGTGCCAGTAGTATCTCGAGGGGGAGCTCCTACAATGAGCAGTTCTTC. Protein sequence: CASSISRGSSYNEQFF.

The sample holds many counts of this clonotype. The genes are TRBV7-2 and TRBJ2-6; possibly TRBD1 for D (5 bases). The CDR3 sequence is 16 residues long. V dropped 3 bases and J dropped 3 bases, with 12 bases sitting between them. The germline V gene has CDR1 SGHTA and CDR2 FQGNSA. CDR3 nucleotides: TGTGCCAGCAGCTTGGGTAGACAGTTTGGGGCCAACGTCCTGACTTTC. This gives the protein CASSLGRQFGANVLTF.

This clonotype was seen a few times. The chain joins TRBV4-1 to TRBJ2-3, with D possibly TRBD1 on 6 matching bases. Germline V gene sequence: CDR1 MGHRA, CDR2 YSYEKL. V was cut by 3 bases and J by 1 base, with 14 bases left in between. The CDR3 runs to 16 residues. For the CDR3, the DNA is TGCGCCAGCAGCCACGACGGGTCAGGGGGCACAGATACGCAGTATTTT. Translating it yields CASSHDGSGGTDTQYF.

This clonotype was found a few times. The chain is built from TRBV20-1 and TRBJ2-2, with 10 bases fitting TRBD2. This CDR3 has 15 residues. Germline V gene data show CDR1 as DFQATT and CDR2 as SNEGSKA (reference sequence). The V gene end was trimmed by 1 base and the J gene end by 4 bases; junction bases not matched to a gene: 3. Here the CDR3 reads CSARVLAGATGELFF. The CDR3 nucleotides read TGCAGTGCTAGAGTGCTAGCGGGAGCCACCGGGGAGCTGTTTTTT.

A remark on this clonotype: One junction end disagrees with the germline gene, perhaps due to a read error. The rearrangement uses TRBV7-3 and TRBJ1-1, with D possibly matching TRBD1 (6 bases). Germline assignment: CDR1 SGHTA and CDR2 FQGTGA. This CDR3 has 13 amino acids. The CDR3 here is CASSLSGGTVAFF. The CDR3 DNA reads as TGTGCCAGCAGCTTATCGGGGGGCACTGTAGCTTTCTTT.

The chain joins TRBV7-6 to TRBJ2-1, with 10 bases lining up with TRBD1. The V segment lost 5 bases and the J segment 3 bases; nucleotides outside the gene matches: 4. Germline-derived CDR1 and CDR2 are SGHVS and FNYEAQ. CDR3 length: 15 residues. CDR3 residues: CASSKGQGDYNEQFF. Here the CDR3 DNA reads TGTGCCAGCAGCAAAGGACAGGGGGACTACAATGAGCAGTTCTTC. Supplemented by reference TRBV7-6 and TRBJ2-1, the full variable domain reads GAGVSQSPRYKVTKRGQDVALRCDPISGHVSLYWYRQALGQGPEFLTYFNYEAQQDKSGLPNDRFSAERPEGSISTLTIQRTEQRDSAMYRCASSKGQGDYNEQFFGPGTRLTVL.

The V call is TRBV29-1, the J call TRBJ1-1; D ambiguous. The V and J ends lost 7 bases and 1 base respectively, with 4 bases between them. The V gene's germline CDR1 is SQVTM and CDR2 ANQGSEA. CDR3 length equals 10 residues. The CDR3 DNA reads TGCAGCGGGGCGAACACTGAAGCTTTCTTT. Translation gives CSGANTEAFF.

At least ten counts were recorded for this clonotype. The rearrangement uses TRBV7-2 and TRBJ2-1, with 8 bases lining up with TRBD2. CDR3 length equals 15 residues. Trimming at V came to 5 bases and at J to 7 bases, leaving 10 bases not matched to a gene. Germline assignment: CDR1 SGHTA and CDR2 FQGNSA. The CDR3 coding sequence is TGTGCCAGCAGCCAACGGGGGGGCAGGTGGAATGAGCAGTTCTTC. Translation: CASSQRGGRWNEQFF.

The J gene is TRBJ1-6, the V gene TRBV6-1, with 9 bases that match TRBD1. Germline V gene lookup returns CDR1 MNHNS and CDR2 SASEGT. The V segment lost 5 bases and the J segment 9 bases; nucleotides outside the gene matches: 5. The CDR3 is 14 amino acids. Here the CDR3 reads CASSNRDRASPLHF. The CDR3 DNA is TGTGCCAGCAGTAACCGGGACAGGGCTTCACCCCTCCACTTT.

The chain couples TRBV19 to TRBJ1-1, with no clear D. The V gene lost 6 bases and the J gene lost 1 base, with 9 bases spanning the gap. The CDR3 spans 13 residues. CDR1 and CDR2 from the germline V gene are LNHDA and SQIVND (reference sequence). CDR3: CASRNTRNTEAFF. The CDR3 DNA is TGTGCCAGTAGGAACACTAGGAACACTGAAGCTTTCTTT.

This clonotype was found a few times. The gene calls are TRBV2 and TRBJ2-1; 13 nucleotides match TRBD2. The CDR3 runs to 14 residues. After removal of 8 bases from V and 6 bases from J, the junction contained 4 bases not matched to a gene. Germline values: CDR1 SNHLY, CDR2 FYNNEI. CDR3 DNA sequence: TGTGCCAGCGCCGGACTAGCGGGAGTCAATGAGCAGTTCTTC. Protein sequence: CASAGLAGVNEQFF.

This clonotype was detected once. The chain combines TRBV28 with TRBJ2-7; D might be TRBD2 (6 bases). Trimming took 2 bases from V and 0 from J, leaving 8 bases between them. There are 14 residues in the CDR3. From germline, CDR1 is MDHEN and CDR2 SYDVKM. In DNA, the CDR3 is TGTGCCAGCAGTTTAACCGGGGGCTCCTACGAGCAGTACTTC. Protein: CASSLTGGSYEQYF.

This clonotype was observed many times. The chain joins TRBV7-2 to TRBJ1-4, with D uncertain. The CDR3 extends over 15 amino acids. Germline V CDR1 and CDR2: SGHTA, FQGNSA. V lost 6 bases, J lost 8 bases, and 19 bases lay in between. CDR3 residues: CASSNWWVDGEKLFF. The CDR3 DNA reads TGTGCCAGCAGTAATTGGTGGGTGGATGGCGAAAAACTGTTTTTT.

The CDR3 loop is CASGRLWGDNEQFF. DNA of the CDR3: TGTGCCAGCGGACGACTCTGGGGGGACAATGAGCAGTTCTTC. V is TRBV2 and J is TRBJ2-1; D is perhaps TRBD2 (6 bases). Per germline, CDR1 SNHLY and CDR2 FYNNEI. CDR3 length: 14 amino acids. V lost 8 bases and J lost 5, with 16 bases in between. Full variable domain (remainder filled in from reference TRBV2 and TRBJ2-1): EPEVTQTPSHQVTQMGQEVILRCVPISNHLYFYWYRQILGQKVEFLVSFYNNEISEKSEIFDDQFSVERPDGSNFTLKIRSTKLEDSAMYFCASGRLWGDNEQFFGPGTRLTVL.

The table lists this clonotype with a few counts. The chain carries TRBV20-1 and TRBJ2-5; possibly TRBD1 for D (6 bases). This CDR3 comprises 16 residues. Per the germline V gene, CDR1 is DFQATT and CDR2 is SNEGSKA (reference sequence). V lost 4 bases and J lost 1, with 19 bases in between. This chain's CDR3 is CSAKGVGQTSQETQYF. In DNA form, the CDR3 reads TGCAGTGCTAAAGGAGTTGGACAGACGAGCCAAGAGACCCAGTACTTC.